A single sample is the source of the 2 T cell receptor beta chains below, sequenced in a study of T cell responses to AZD1222 COVID-19 vaccine. Repertoires were generated with immunoSEQ multiplex PCR, while TCRdb's copy carries only in-frame clones and drops some. The table has under 150,000 clones, around 91% seen once; the top ten hold 5.2%. This specimen was peripheral blood, taken on day 0 of AZD1222 vaccination. The receptors originated from an adult in good health.

V and J are TRBV5-5 and TRBJ1-2, with D perhaps TRBD1 (5 bases). Germline CDR1 reads SGHKS; CDR2 reads YYEKEE (reference sequence). The V end lost 1 base, the J end lost 4 bases, and 14 bases lay between the germline ends. This CDR3 is built from 15 residues. In DNA form, the CDR3 reads TGTGCCAGCAGCTTGTATCTCAGGGAAATCTATGGCTACACCTTC. This translates into CASSLYLREIYGYTF.

The V call is TRBV7-9, the J call TRBJ2-3, with D possibly being TRBD1 (6 bases). Trimming removed 3 bases from V and 3 bases from J, with 13 bases in between. The CDR3 extends over 15 amino acids. Germline V CDR1 and CDR2: SEHNR, FQNEAQ (reference sequence). The DNA for the CDR3 is TGTGCCAGCAGCTTCGGCCTACAGGGTACAGATACGCAGTATTTT. This codes for CASSFGLQGTDTQYF.